This T cell receptor beta chain originates from a study of blood T cells in healthy people across ages. Donors were systemically healthy Caucasian individuals from Russia aged roughly 6 to 100 years. As to this clonotype: The antigen remains unidentified.

Regarding the study as a whole: The study found more naive CD4+ cells and higher diversity in long-lived than aged donors.

Sample-barcoded 5' priming and a J-beta primer mix drove a second PCR of roughly 7 to 11 cycles. From the 5' RACE reads, TCRdb called clonotypes with MiXCR, one entry per CDR3 protein. The sample has about a million distinct CDR3 sequences; roughly two fifths are singletons. Germline CDR1 reads SGHTA; CDR2 reads FQGNSA. V was shortened by 5 bases and J by 5 bases, with 16 bases between the two germline ends. The CDR3 runs to 15 residues. The source is a man between 18 and 35 years old in good health. The genes are TRBV7-2 and TRBJ2-1, with D unresolved. What was sequenced was blood. The CDR3 DNA reads as TGTGCCAGCAGCCAAAGGGTAACAACCAACAATGAGCAGTTCTTC. It yields the protein CASSQRVTTNNEQFF.